A selection of T cell receptor beta chains follows, all from one sample in a study of shared clonotypes between healthy human individuals. The method was immunoSEQ multiplex PCR; TCRdb's version includes in-frame clones alone and lacks a portion of them. Of 660,000 or so clones detected, 90% to 97% appear once; the ten largest clones hold less than 0.12%. Sequenced input: naive CD8+ T cells sorted from blood. All receptors come from a woman under 40 in good health. The CDR3 runs from the conserved cysteine through the conserved F or W. Fields, in order: D gene, J gene, clone size, V gene, CDR3 protein, CDR3 DNA. A D gene is named only where the DNA matches it firmly. The listing skips clone size in some rows; elsewhere it reads once, few, many or a size class.

D: TRBD1
J: TRBJ1-4
size: once
V: TRBV4-1
CDR3: CASSQHTGTGDEKLFF
DNA: TGCGCCAGCAGCCAACACACCGGGACAGGGGATGAAAAACTGTTTTTT

D: .
J: TRBJ1-3
size: .
V: TRBV28
CDR3: CASSFSGEGNTIYF
DNA: TGTGCCAGCAGTTTTTCAGGGGAAGGAAACACCATATATTTT

D: TRBD2
J: TRBJ2-5
size: .
V: TRBV2
CDR3: CASSTSGRLQAQYF
DNA: TGTGCCAGCAGTACTAGCGGGAGGCTTCAGGCCCAGTACTTC

D: .
J: TRBJ2-5
size: .
V: TRBV11-2
CDR3: CASSPSTGPGETQYF
DNA: TGTGCCAGCAGTCCGAGCACCGGGCCCGGAGAGACCCAGTACTTC

D: .
J: TRBJ1-5
size: .
V: TRBV27
CDR3: CASSLSLYSNQPQHF
DNA: TGTGCCAGCAGTTTATCCTTATATAGCAATCAGCCCCAGCATTTT

D: .
J: TRBJ1-2
size: .
V: TRBV30
CDR3: CAWSVGQQYGYTF
DNA: TGTGCCTGGAGTGTGGGGCAGCAATATGGCTACACCTTC

D: .
J: TRBJ2-7
size: .
V: TRBV18
CDR3: CASEGHEQYF
DNA: TGTGCCAGCGAGGGGCACGAGCAGTACTTC

D: .
J: TRBJ2-5
size: .
V: TRBV11-2
CDR3: CASSQSGLRAQETQYF
DNA: TGTGCCAGCAGCCAATCGGGGTTGCGCGCCCAAGAGACCCAGTACTTC

D: .
J: TRBJ2-7
size: .
V: TRBV6-1
CDR3: CASSESRLASIIYEQYF
DNA: TGTGCCAGCAGTGAATCGAGGCTAGCGTCTATCATCTACGAGCAGTACTTC

D: .
J: TRBJ2-7
size: .
V: TRBV19
CDR3: CASPRSYEQYF
DNA: TGTGCCAGCCCTAGGAGCTACGAGCAGTACTTC

D: .
J: TRBJ2-7
size: .
V: TRBV5-6
CDR3: CASSSRQTHPYEQYF
DNA: TGTGCCAGCAGCTCCAGGCAGACGCACCCCTACGAGCAGTACTTC

D: TRBD2
J: TRBJ2-1
size: .
V: TRBV5-1
CDR3: CASSWGTSGRDSNEQFF
DNA: TGCGCCAGCAGCTGGGGGACTAGCGGGAGGGATAGCAATGAGCAGTTCTTC

D: .
J: TRBJ1-1
size: .
V: TRBV28
CDR3: CASSLFLMNTEAFF
DNA: TGTGCCAGCAGTTTATTCCTTATGAACACTGAAGCTTTCTTT

D: .
J: TRBJ2-5
size: .
V: TRBV27
CDR3: CASSLAESAETQYF
DNA: TGTGCCAGCAGTTTAGCGGAGTCGGCGGAGACCCAGTACTTC

D: TRBD2
J: TRBJ2-1
size: once
V: TRBV7-9
CDR3: CASSPLSGSGYNEQFF
DNA: TGTGCCAGCAGCCCCCTTAGCGGGAGTGGCTACAATGAGCAGTTCTTC

D: .
J: TRBJ2-2
size: .
V: TRBV7-7
CDR3: CASSLSSTGELFF
DNA: TGTGCCAGCAGCTTAAGCAGCACCGGGGAGCTGTTTTTT

D: .
J: TRBJ1-1
size: .
V: TRBV5-1
CDR3: CASSLWQGAPEAFF
DNA: TGCGCCAGCAGCTTGTGGCAGGGAGCCCCTGAAGCTTTCTTT

D: .
J: TRBJ2-7
size: .
V: TRBV2
CDR3: CASMGGGPYEQYF
DNA: TGTGCCAGCATGGGAGGTGGCCCCTACGAGCAGTACTTC

D: .
J: TRBJ1-1
size: once
V: TRBV14
CDR3: CASSDRGLLTEAFF
DNA: TGTGCCAGCAGCGATAGGGGTTTGTTGACTGAAGCTTTCTTT

D: .
J: TRBJ1-1
size: .
V: TRBV5-4
CDR3: CASSPGLSEAFF
DNA: TGTGCCAGCAGCCCGGGACTGAGTGAAGCTTTCTTT

D: .
J: TRBJ2-5
size: .
V: TRBV4-1
CDR3: CASSQGGEETQYF
DNA: TGCGCCAGCAGCCAAGGGGGCGAGGAGACCCAGTACTTC

D: .
J: TRBJ1-2
size: .
V: TRBV28
CDR3: CASAERRPIGYTF
DNA: TGTGCCAGCGCGGAGCGACGACCTATCGGCTACACCTTC

D: .
J: TRBJ1-2
size: .
V: TRBV30
CDR3: CAWSVWMWANYGYTF
DNA: TGTGCCTGGAGTGTATGGATGTGGGCTAACTATGGCTACACCTTC

D: .
J: TRBJ2-1
size: once
V: TRBV28
CDR3: CASSFVNPTYNEQFF
DNA: TGTGCCAGCAGTTTCGTCAACCCTACCTACAATGAGCAGTTCTTC

D: .
J: TRBJ2-1
size: once
V: TRBV4-1
CDR3: CASSQDTGYNEQFF
DNA: TGCGCCAGCAGCCAAGATACAGGCTACAATGAGCAGTTCTTC

D: TRBD2
J: TRBJ2-2
size: .
V: TRBV30
CDR3: CAWLELAGGIGELFF
DNA: TGTGCCTGGCTCGAGCTAGCGGGAGGTATCGGGGAGCTGTTTTTT

D: .
J: TRBJ2-7
size: .
V: TRBV6-5
CDR3: CASSKRRGNEQYF
DNA: TGTGCCAGCAGTAAACGGCGAGGGAACGAGCAGTACTTC

D: .
J: TRBJ1-2
size: .
V: TRBV19
CDR3: CASSMDSSGYTF
DNA: TGTGCCAGTAGTATGGACAGCTCTGGCTACACCTTC

D: .
J: TRBJ1-1
size: .
V: TRBV19
CDR3: CASREGLNTEAFF
DNA: TGTGCCAGCCGCGAGGGCCTAAACACTGAAGCTTTCTTT

D: .
J: TRBJ2-5
size: .
V: TRBV27
CDR3: CASSSSRAQGGAETQYF
DNA: TGTGCCAGCAGTTCGTCTAGGGCCCAGGGGGGAGCGGAGACCCAGTACTTC

D: TRBD1
J: TRBJ1-2
size: .
V: TRBV28
CDR3: CASSLGTGAYYGYTF
DNA: TGTGCCAGCAGTTTGGGGACAGGAGCTTACTATGGCTACACCTTC

D: .
J: TRBJ2-7
size: once
V: TRBV28
CDR3: CASSFGQVSYEQYF
DNA: TGTGCCAGCAGTTTTGGCCAGGTCTCCTACGAGCAGTACTTC

D: TRBD2
J: TRBJ2-7
size: .
V: TRBV27
CDR3: CASTRTTPGLADTYEQYF
DNA: TGTGCCAGCACCCGCACCACCCCAGGACTAGCGGACACCTACGAGCAGTACTTC

D: .
J: TRBJ1-2
size: .
V: TRBV5-8
CDR3: CASSSGQHGGYTF
DNA: TGTGCCAGCAGCAGCGGACAGCACGGGGGCTACACCTTC

D: TRBD2
J: TRBJ2-5
size: .
V: TRBV29-1
CDR3: CSVAVYAGGGEQYF
DNA: TGCAGCGTGGCTGTCTACGCGGGAGGGGGGGAGCAGTACTTC

D: .
J: TRBJ2-7
size: .
V: TRBV4-1
CDR3: CASSLHLLGEQYF
DNA: TGCGCCAGCAGCCTACACCTCCTAGGCGAGCAGTACTTC

D: TRBD2
J: TRBJ2-3
size: .
V: TRBV10-1
CDR3: CASSPTSADTQYF
DNA: TGCGCCAGCAGCCCGACTAGCGCAGATACGCAGTATTTT

D: TRBD2
J: TRBJ2-2
size: .
V: TRBV4-1
CDR3: CASSQDTTSGTTGELFF
DNA: TGCGCCAGCAGCCAAGACACCACTAGCGGGACCACCGGGGAGCTGTTTTTT

D: TRBD2
J: TRBJ2-7
size: .
V: TRBV30
CDR3: CAWSVGTSSSYEQYF
DNA: TGTGCCTGGAGTGTGGGGACTAGCAGTTCCTACGAGCAGTACTTC

D: TRBD2
J: TRBJ2-1
size: .
V: TRBV5-1
CDR3: CASSTQREGIDEQFF
DNA: TGCGCCAGCAGCACCCAGCGGGAGGGGATAGATGAGCAGTTCTTC

D: TRBD1
J: TRBJ2-7
size: .
V: TRBV30
CDR3: CAWSVQGYEQHF
DNA: TGTGCCTGGAGTGTACAGGGGTACGAGCAGCACTTC

D: TRBD2
J: TRBJ2-2
size: .
V: TRBV13
CDR3: CASSTRLAGGTGELFF
DNA: TGTGCCAGCAGCACTAGACTAGCGGGAGGGACCGGGGAGCTGTTTTTT

D: TRBD1
J: TRBJ2-7
size: .
V: TRBV6-5
CDR3: CASRPDRGGSYEQYF
DNA: TGTGCCAGCAGGCCCGACAGGGGAGGTTCCTACGAGCAGTACTTC

D: .
J: TRBJ2-1
size: .
V: TRBV7-9
CDR3: CASSSGEDTYNEQFF
DNA: TGTGCCAGCAGTTCAGGGGAGGACACCTACAATGAGCAGTTCTTC

D: .
J: TRBJ1-1
size: .
V: TRBV9
CDR3: CASSPGRGNTEAFF
DNA: TGTGCCAGCAGCCCCGGGCGTGGGAACACTGAAGCTTTCTTT

D: .
J: TRBJ1-1
size: .
V: TRBV7-9
CDR3: CASIRMGDTEAFF
DNA: TGTGCCAGCATCAGGATGGGGGACACTGAAGCTTTCTTT

D: .
J: TRBJ2-7
size: .
V: TRBV4-1
CDR3: CASSQAPGASNEQYF
DNA: TGCGCCAGCAGCCAAGCCCCAGGGGCTTCGAACGAGCAGTACTTC

D: TRBD2
J: TRBJ2-2
size: .
V: TRBV5-1
CDR3: CASSFDYGGSATGELFF
DNA: TGCGCCAGCAGTTTTGATTACGGCGGGAGCGCCACCGGGGAGCTGTTTTTT

D: TRBD2
J: TRBJ2-3
size: .
V: TRBV7-8
CDR3: CASSLGLAGFSPTDTQYF
DNA: TGTGCCAGCAGCTTAGGCCTAGCGGGTTTTAGTCCCACAGATACGCAGTATTTT

D: TRBD2
J: TRBJ2-7
size: .
V: TRBV11-2
CDR3: CASSFSGSSYEQYF
DNA: TGTGCCAGCAGCTTTAGCGGGAGCTCCTACGAGCAGTACTTC

D: TRBD2
J: TRBJ2-1
size: once
V: TRBV28
CDR3: CASSVQLAGVYNEQFF
DNA: TGTGCCAGCAGTGTCCAGCTAGCGGGAGTGTACAATGAGCAGTTCTTC

D: TRBD2
J: TRBJ2-1
size: .
V: TRBV7-7
CDR3: CASSQRESSYNEQFF
DNA: TGTGCCAGCAGCCAGCGGGAGTCCTCCTACAATGAGCAGTTCTTC

D: .
J: TRBJ1-2
size: .
V: TRBV30
CDR3: CAWSDGQSYGYTF
DNA: TGTGCCTGGTCCGACGGACAGAGCTATGGCTACACCTTC